Listed here are 10 T cell receptor beta chains from one sample, sequenced in a study of siplizumab effects on memory and regulatory T cells. Here immunoSEQ multiplex PCR was the method, and the copy in TCRdb shows in-frame clones only, minus some. The table lists 85,000 or so clones, more than 85% of them singletons. Material for sequencing was CD8+ T cells sorted from blood. Every receptor here comes from a human donor in good health.

This clone has a single count. The V call is TRBV30, the J call TRBJ1-4; perhaps TRBD1 as D (5 bases). The V gene's germline CDR1 is GTSNPN and CDR2 SVGIG (reference sequence). Trimming stripped 4 bases from V and 4 bases from J, with 10 bases between. The CDR3 runs to 13 residues. The DNA of the CDR3 is TGTGCCTGGAAGGGGAGGGATAATGAAAAACTGTTTTTT. It is translated as CAWKGRDNEKLFF.

This chain joins TRBV21-1 and TRBJ2-6; TRBD1, the table's D call, was not compared with the DNA. TRBV21-1 is noted as a pseudogene. This CDR3 is 17 amino acids long. CDR3 amino acids: CASSSRDSNSGANVLTF. DNA of the CDR3: TGTGCCAGCAGCTCTAGGGACAGTAACTCTGGGGCCAACGTCCTGACTTTC.

This clone appeared a few times. This chain links TRBV19 with TRBJ1-5; no clear D gene. This CDR3 has 13 amino acids. Germline values: CDR1 LNHDA, CDR2 SQIVND (reference sequence). Trimming took off 5 bases at V and 3 bases at J, with 8 bases between the two ends. DNA for the CDR3: TGTGCCAGTAGTGCGGCAGTCAATCAGCCCCAGCATTTT. It codes for CASSAAVNQPQHF.

The rearrangement joins TRBV11-2 to TRBJ2-3; D not resolved. The CDR3 covers 13 residues. V shed 5 bases and J shed 2 bases, with 8 bases lying between them. Germline V gene data show CDR1 as SGHAT and CDR2 as FQNNGV. The CDR3 bases are TGTGCCAGCAGCCCCGGCCACACAGATACGCAGTATTTT. This codes for CASSPGHTDTQYF.

The chain has TRBV9 and TRBJ2-3, with TRBD2 identical over 8 bases. The germline V gene encodes CDR1 SGDLS and CDR2 YYNGEE. V was pared by 4 bases and J by 6 bases, with 13 bases of the junction left unmatched. CDR3 size: 16 residues. In nucleotides, the CDR3 is TGTGCCAGCAGCAGTCATAGCGGGATAAGGATGGATACGCAGTATTTT. This gives the protein CASSSHSGIRMDTQYF.

This clone has only one observation. This sequence joins TRBV6-6 and TRBJ2-7; weak D call: TRBD1 (6 bases). Per germline, CDR1 MNHNY and CDR2 SVGAGI (reference sequence). The CDR3 is 14 amino acids. The V and J ends lost 1 base and 5 bases respectively, with 12 bases between them. CDR3 DNA: TGTGCCAGCAGTTACTTAGGGGGAACTGACGAGCAGTACTTC. Translated: CASSYLGGTDEQYF.

The V gene is TRBV5-6, the J gene TRBJ2-7; TRBD1 agrees at 9 bases. The length of the CDR3 is 14 residues. Trimming at V came to 3 bases and at J to 4 bases, leaving 5 bases not matched to a gene. Per the germline V gene, CDR1 is SGHDT and CDR2 is YYEEEE. CDR3 sequence reads: CASSWDRENYEQYF. The CDR3 coding sequence is TGTGCCAGCAGCTGGGACAGGGAGAATTACGAGCAGTACTTC. The full variable domain, its missing parts supplied by reference TRBV5-6 and TRBJ2-7, is DAGVTQSPTHLIKTRGQQVTLRCSPKSGHDTVSWYQQALGQGPQFIFQYYEEEERQRGNFPDRFSGHQFPNYSSELNVNALLLGDSALYLCASSWDRENYEQYFGPGTRLTVT.

This clone came up once. The chain recombines TRBV19 with TRBJ1-5; 8 nucleotides align to TRBD1. This CDR3 has 14 amino acids. Germline V lookup: CDR1 LNHDA, CDR2 SQIVND (reference sequence). J gave up 4 bases and V 4 bases, and 3 bases lay outside the gene matches. CDR3 residues: CASSNGQGNQPQHF. Written as DNA, the CDR3 is TGTGCCAGTAGTAACGGACAGGGTAATCAGCCCCAGCATTTT.

This rearrangement joins TRBV28 to TRBJ2-7, with D perhaps matching TRBD1 (6 bases). Trimming pared 6 bases from V and 0 bases from J, leaving 24 bases between. This CDR3 region has 18 residues. Per the germline V gene, CDR1 is MDHEN and CDR2 is SYDVKM. The CDR3 region is CASSRSLTGPRSSYEQYF. The CDR3 DNA sequence: TGTGCCAGCAGCCGATCCTTAACAGGGCCCCGGAGCTCCTACGAGCAGTACTTC.

The gene calls are TRBV27 and TRBJ2-1; 14 positions agree with TRBD2. CDR3 length: 18 residues. CDR1 is MNHEY and CDR2 is SMNVEV in the germline V gene (reference sequence). With V trimmed by 6 bases and J by 2 bases, 9 bases remained unmatched. The CDR3 region is CASSGWGLAGDTYNEQFF. Written as DNA, the CDR3 is TGTGCCAGCAGCGGCTGGGGACTAGCGGGAGACACCTACAATGAGCAGTTCTTC.